This passage covers 31 T cell receptor beta chains from one sample sequenced in a study of blood T cell repertoires in COVID-19. Here immunoSEQ multiplex PCR was the method, and the copy in TCRdb shows in-frame clones only, minus some. The repertoire has around 250,000 clones, 86% of them found once; the top ten carry about 2%. The sequenced sample was peripheral blood. The receptor set was obtained from a man aged 30 to 45 who had recovered from COVID-19.

This clone was observed a handful of times. The chain links TRBV3-1 (or the pseudogene TRBV3-2) to TRBJ1-1; weak D call: TRBD1 (6 bases). The CDR3 has 13 residues. The V and J ends lost 5 bases and 5 bases respectively, with 12 bases between them. The germline CDR1 and CDR2 sequences are LGHDT and YNNKEL (reference sequence). As DNA, the CDR3 is TGTGCCAGCAGCTTTAGCCAGGGGACTGAAGCTTTCTTT. This gives the protein CASSFSQGTEAFF.

V gene TRBV12-5 combines with J gene TRBJ1-2; 9 bases are a match to TRBD1. This CDR3 contains 15 residues. Trimming cost V 3 bases and J 6 bases; bases outside gene matches: 8. Germline V lookup: CDR1 LGHNT, CDR2 FRNRAP. Here the CDR3 DNA reads TGTGCTAGTGGTTTAAACCTACAGGGGGCGAATGGCTACACCTTC. Protein product: CASGLNLQGANGYTF.

The chain joins TRBV6-4 to TRBJ2-3, with D maybe TRBD2 (5 bases). Germline-derived CDR1 and CDR2 are MRHNA and SNTAGT. V was pared by 6 bases and J by 6 bases, with 19 bases between. This CDR3 is built from 15 residues. The DNA for the CDR3 is TGTGCCAGCAGCCAGGACTCCGGTTCGTGGGATACGCAGTATTTT. As protein: CASSQDSGSWDTQYF.

The rearrangement joins TRBV24-1 to TRBJ2-6; D is uncertain. Germline CDR1 and CDR2: KGHDR and SFDVKD. The CDR3 totals 16 residues. Deletions cut 3 bases from V and 4 bases from J, with 12 bases between. The CDR3 nucleotides are TGTGCCACCAGTGATGAAAGTAGCACGGGGGCCAACGTCCTGACTTTC. Translation gives CATSDESSTGANVLTF.

This clone came up once. The genes are TRBV7-8 and TRBJ1-2; D gene unclear. This CDR3 spans 13 amino acids. The germline V gene has CDR1 SGHVS and CDR2 FQNEAQ. V dropped 1 base and J dropped 2 bases, with 5 bases sitting between them. The CDR3 spells CASSLGPNYGYTF. The CDR3 DNA follows: TGTGCCAGCAGCTTAGGGCCAAACTATGGCTACACCTTC.

The V gene is TRBV9, the J gene TRBJ2-2, with D unclear. Trimming stripped 2 bases from V and 3 bases from J, with 17 bases between. Germline V gene data show CDR1 as SGDLS and CDR2 as YYNGEE. The CDR3 consists of 17 residues. CDR3 sequence: CASSVMGSVRDTGELFF. DNA for the CDR3: TGTGCCAGCAGCGTTATGGGCTCCGTCAGAGACACCGGGGAGCTGTTTTTT.

The chain joins TRBV7-9 to TRBJ2-7; unclear D gene. Trimming took 5 bases from V and 4 from J, leaving 12 bases between them. Germline CDR1 reads SEHNR; CDR2 reads FQNEAQ (reference sequence). The CDR3 is 13 residues long. CDR3 residues: CASSLMELYEQYF. In DNA form, the CDR3 reads TGTGCCAGCAGCCTTATGGAGTTGTACGAGCAGTACTTC.

The chain recombines TRBV9 with TRBJ1-1; 7 nucleotides agree with TRBD1. CDR3 size: 15 residues. The trim removed 3 bases at V and 1 base at J, leaving 6 bases unmatched. The germline gives CDR1 SGDLS, CDR2 YYNGEE. CDR3 in amino acids: CASSGGTARNTEAFF. CDR3 in DNA: TGTGCCAGCAGCGGAGGGACAGCGAGGAACACTGAAGCTTTCTTT.

The table lists this clone with a few counts. This chain connects TRBV7-6 to TRBJ1-2, with TRBD1 matching 8 bases. With 5 bases clipped from V and 6 bases from J, the junction kept 5 bases outside the gene matches. This CDR3 is built from 13 residues. In germline, CDR1 is SGHVS, CDR2 FNYEAQ. The CDR3 loop is CASSLGQGDGYTF. CDR3 coding DNA: TGTGCCAGCAGCCTCGGACAGGGTGATGGCTACACCTTC.

This chain connects TRBV18 to TRBJ2-7; TRBD2 agrees at 12 bases. This CDR3 region has 16 residues. Germline V gives CDR1 KGHSH, CDR2 LQKENI. J was trimmed by 2 bases and V by 3 bases; bases with no gene match: 5. The DNA for the CDR3 is TGTGCCAGCTCACCCAGGACTAGCGGGGCCACCTACGAGCAGTACTTC. It codes for CASSPRTSGATYEQYF.

The CDR3 is CASSPDRVNSPLHF. The CDR3 DNA is TGTGCCAGCAGTCCTGACAGGGTTAATTCACCCCTCCACTTT. The J gene is TRBJ1-6, the V gene TRBV27; 7 nucleotides align to TRBD1. The junction had 4 bases not matched to a gene; V was cut back by 5 bases and J by 6 bases. The CDR3 has 14 amino acids. CDR1 is MNHEY, CDR2 SMNVEV, per germline (reference sequence).

The DNA for the CDR3 is TGCGCCAGCAGCGCCTCCGGGACTAGCACCGTGGGGAAGTACTTC. Protein sequence: CASSASGTSTVGKYF. The gene calls are TRBV5-1 and TRBJ2-4; 9 bases align to TRBD2. The CDR3 runs to 15 residues. CDR1 and CDR2 from the germline V gene are SGHRS and YFSETQ. Unmatched junction bases numbered 16, after V lost 4 bases and J lost 14 bases.

The rearrangement uses TRBV5-6 and TRBJ1-5; D is undetermined. The CDR3 is 16 amino acids. Germline assignment: CDR1 SGHDT and CDR2 YYEEEE. Trimming left V 3 bases short and J 4 bases short, with 17 bases between. CDR3 DNA: TGTGCCAGCAGCTCTGTTCACAGCCTTGTTAATCAGCCCCAGCATTTT. This sequence encodes CASSSVHSLVNQPQHF.

This clone appeared once. This chain joins TRBV11-3 and TRBJ1-1, with D perhaps matching TRBD1 (5 bases). Trimming stripped 5 bases from V and 3 bases from J, with 7 bases between. This CDR3 region has 12 residues. Germline-derived CDR1 and CDR2 are SGHNT and YENEEA. Here the CDR3 reads CASSPTDTEAFF. CDR3 DNA sequence: TGTGCCAGCAGCCCGACAGACACTGAAGCTTTCTTT.

The rearrangement uses TRBV10-3 and TRBJ1-1, with a tentative D call TRBD1 (5 bases). Trimming took off 6 bases at V and 6 bases at J, with 8 bases between the two ends. This CDR3 region has 11 residues. The germline V gene encodes CDR1 ENHRY and CDR2 SYGVKD. In DNA form, the CDR3 reads TGTGCCATCAGCTGGGGCTCTGAAGCTTTCTTT. This encodes CAISWGSEAFF.

The chain uses TRBV15 and TRBJ2-7; 8 nucleotides line up with TRBD2. Germline CDR1 LNHNV, CDR2 YYDKDF (reference sequence). This CDR3 is 17 amino acids long. V lost 1 base and J lost 7; bases outside the gene matches: 15. CDR3 sequence: CATSRGPGGVLDLEQYF. The CDR3 DNA is TGTGCCACCAGCAGAGGGCCCGGGGGGGTCCTCGACCTGGAGCAGTACTTC. Complete variable domain (other parts from reference TRBV15 and TRBJ2-7): DAMVIQNPRYQVTQFGKPVTLSCSQTLNHNVMYWYQQKSSQAPKLLFHYYDKDFNNEADTPDNFQSRRPNTSFCFLDIRSPGLGDTAMYLCATSRGPGGVLDLEQYFGPGTRLTVT.

J is TRBJ2-3 and V is TRBV5-1, with 9 positions matching TRBD1. Losses at the gene ends were 5 bases for V and 2 bases for J; bases not matched to a gene: 6. The germline V gene has CDR1 SGHRS and CDR2 YFSETQ. The CDR3 length is 15 residues. The CDR3 region is CASSSGTGFTDTQYF. The CDR3 DNA follows: TGCGCCAGCAGTTCCGGGACAGGGTTCACAGATACGCAGTATTTT.

The chain links TRBV7-2 to TRBJ1-1; D is undetermined. Trimming cost V 0 bases and J 0 bases, with 11 bases left between them. Germline V gene lookup returns CDR1 SGHTA and CDR2 FQGNSA. The CDR3 is 16 amino acids. In nucleotides, the CDR3 is TGTGCCAGCAGCTTAGCGGGTCCACGGGTGAACACTGAAGCTTTCTTT. It specifies CASSLAGPRVNTEAFF. The full variable domain, completed using reference TRBV7-2 and TRBJ1-1, is GAGVSQSPSNKVTEKGKDVELRCDPISGHTALYWYRQSLGQGLEFLIYFQGNSAPDKSGLPSDRFSAERTGGSVSTLTIQRTQQEDSAVYLCASSLAGPRVNTEAFFGQGTRLTVV.

This rearrangement joins TRBV13 to TRBJ2-5, with 11 nucleotides matching TRBD2. V gave up 6 bases and J gave up 4 bases; unmatched junction bases: 4. The CDR3 loop spans 14 amino acids. The germline gives CDR1 PRHDT, CDR2 FYEKMQ (reference sequence). The chain's CDR3 is CASRPTSGGETQYF. The CDR3 nucleotides read TGTGCCAGCAGGCCTACTAGCGGGGGAGAGACCCAGTACTTC.

The chain has TRBV7-9 and TRBJ2-7, with 12 bases lining up with TRBD1. The junction had 1 base not matched to a gene; V was cut back by 8 bases and J by 5 bases. The CDR3 spans 12 residues. CDR1 SEHNR and CDR2 FQNEAQ come from the germline V gene (reference sequence). Here the CDR3 DNA reads TGTGCCAGCGGGACAGGGGGCGACGAGCAGTACTTC. Its translation is CASGTGGDEQYF.

The V and J genes are TRBV7-8 and TRBJ2-5; 12 nucleotides match TRBD2. J lost 1 base, V lost 1 base, and 7 bases had no gene match. This CDR3 is built from 18 residues. The V gene's germline CDR1 is SGHVS and CDR2 FQNEAQ. In DNA, the CDR3 is TGTGCCAGCAGCTTAGAACTAGCGGGGGGCCTACTCCAAGAGACCCAGTACTTC. It is translated as CASSLELAGGLLQETQYF.

The CDR3 spells CAWSGWGLEAFF. The CDR3 coding sequence is TGTGCCTGGAGTGGTTGGGGGCTTGAAGCTTTCTTT. The rearrangement uses TRBV30 and TRBJ1-1; tentative D call: TRBD1 (6 bases). Germline values: CDR1 GTSNPN, CDR2 SVGIG (reference sequence). The CDR3 runs 12 residues. The ends were cut back, 1 base at V and 7 bases at J, with 10 bases in the middle.

This rearrangement joins TRBV25-1 to TRBJ2-7; D possibly corresponds to TRBD1 (6 bases). The CDR3 is made up of 12 amino acids. The V gene lost 11 bases and the J gene lost 2 bases, with 13 bases spanning the gap. Germline values: CDR1 MGHDK, CDR2 SYGVNS. The CDR3 sequence: CAARQDTYEQYF. Here the CDR3 DNA reads TGTGCCGCTAGACAGGATACCTACGAGCAGTACTTC.

The J gene is TRBJ2-4, the V gene TRBV7-2; no definite D call. With 6 bases removed from V and 5 bases from J, the gap between germline ends came to 5 bases. The CDR3 spans 11 residues. The V gene's germline CDR1 is SGHTA and CDR2 FQGNSA. CDR3 nucleotide sequence: TGTGCCAGCAGACAGCAAAACATTCAGTACTTC. Its translation: CASRQQNIQYF. Variable domain in full (rest from reference TRBV7-2 and TRBJ2-4): GAGVSQSPSNKVTEKGKDVELRCDPISGHTALYWYRQSLGQGLEFLIYFQGNSAPDKSGLPSDRFSAERTGGSVSTLTIQRTQQEDSAVYLCASRQQNIQYFGAGTRLSVL.

CDR3 nucleotide sequence: TGCGCCAGCAGCTTGGAGGGGGTGGCCTATGGCTACACCTTC. Translated, it gives CASSLEGVAYGYTF. The chain links TRBV5-1 to TRBJ1-2, with D possibly being TRBD1 (6 bases). This CDR3 is built from 14 residues. The V gene lost 0 bases and the J gene lost 4 bases, with 10 bases spanning the gap. In germline, CDR1 is SGHRS, CDR2 YFSETQ.

The chain combines TRBV5-1 with TRBJ2-5; 8 nucleotides agree with TRBD1. This CDR3 has 14 residues. CDR1 is SGHRS, CDR2 YFSETQ, per germline. Losses at the gene ends were 3 bases for V and 5 bases for J; bases not matched to a gene: 6. The CDR3 here is CASSWTGSYETQYF. The CDR3 nucleotides are TGCGCCAGCAGCTGGACAGGGTCGTATGAGACCCAGTACTTC.

This chain connects TRBV6-5 to TRBJ2-2; 7 bases line up with TRBD2. Germline values: CDR1 MNHEY, CDR2 SVGAGI. The CDR3 has 14 amino acids. V lost 4 bases, J lost 7 bases, and 6 bases stayed unmatched. CDR3 loop: CASSWGEGNGELFF. DNA of the CDR3: TGTGCCAGCAGTTGGGGGGAGGGGAACGGGGAGCTGTTTTTT.

The chain recombines TRBV27 with TRBJ2-7, with no clear D. Germline V lookup: CDR1 MNHEY, CDR2 SMNVEV (reference sequence). V was cut by 1 base and J by 7 bases, with 11 bases left in between. The CDR3 is 13 residues long. In DNA form, the CDR3 reads TGTGCCAGCAGTTTATTTGCTCCTCGGGAGCAGTACTTC. It translates to CASSLFAPREQYF.

The chain has TRBV5-6 and TRBJ2-7; 8 positions agree with TRBD2. Germline CDR1 SGHDT, CDR2 YYEEEE. The CDR3 sequence is 17 residues long. The junction had 10 bases not matched to a gene; V was cut back by 0 bases and J by 2 bases. CDR3 residues: CASSLEVGAGATYEQYF. In DNA form, the CDR3 reads TGTGCCAGCAGCTTGGAGGTCGGAGCGGGGGCTACCTACGAGCAGTACTTC.

The chain joins TRBV7-2 to TRBJ1-5; 9 nucleotides align to TRBD1. This CDR3 has 17 residues. CDR1 is SGHTA and CDR2 is FQGNSA in the germline V gene. Trimming at V came to 2 bases and at J to 7 bases, leaving 12 bases not matched to a gene. The DNA for the CDR3 is TGTGCCAGCAGCTTAAACCTTGGGACAGGGACGGGACAGCCCCAGCATTTT. Its protein is CASSLNLGTGTGQPQHF.

The V call is TRBV18, the J call TRBJ2-7, with 8 bases aligning to TRBD2. The CDR3 covers 13 residues. V lost 3 bases and J lost 7; bases outside the gene matches: 5. Germline V gene data show CDR1 as KGHSH and CDR2 as LQKENI. CDR3 amino acids: CASSPPQRGEQYF. The CDR3 nucleotides are TGTGCCAGCTCACCCCCGCAGCGGGGGGAGCAGTACTTC.